This T cell receptor (beta chain) came from a study of post-analysis software for immune sequencing data. At the level of the study: Secondary progressive, relapsing-remitting and progressive-relapsing multiple sclerosis were among the included disease courses.

In regard to this clonotype: Its target is not known.

The library was made from cDNA and included unique molecular identifiers. Each sample of about 0.9 to 11 million input T cells yielded roughly 500,000 cDNA molecules, so each molecule approximated one T cell. TCRdb reprocessed the PCR reads via MiXCR and lists one record per CDR3 protein. Of hundreds of thousands of distinct CDR3 sequences listed, roughly 35% are singletons. The CDR3 spans 15 residues. J was trimmed by 3 bases and V by 5 bases; bases with no gene match: 7. From germline, CDR1 is SGHRS and CDR2 YFSETQ. Whole-study findings and limits: Strong co-clustering by F measure was evident for samples that had been prepared in the same batch. Several TRBV segments were more frequent in patients than controls; TRBV5-6, TRBV5-1 and TRBV20-1 belonged to this group. Compared with controls, patients showed significantly lower normalized Chao1 diversity.

The rearrangement links TRBV5-1 to TRBJ2-7; 11 bases align to TRBD1. This clonotype was obtained from a girl between 10 and 17 years old with multiple sclerosis. The sample consisted of blood. CDR3 nucleotide sequence: TGCGCCAGCAGACCGGAGGGGACAGGGGGCTACGAGCAGTACTTC. Its protein product is CASRPEGTGGYEQYF.